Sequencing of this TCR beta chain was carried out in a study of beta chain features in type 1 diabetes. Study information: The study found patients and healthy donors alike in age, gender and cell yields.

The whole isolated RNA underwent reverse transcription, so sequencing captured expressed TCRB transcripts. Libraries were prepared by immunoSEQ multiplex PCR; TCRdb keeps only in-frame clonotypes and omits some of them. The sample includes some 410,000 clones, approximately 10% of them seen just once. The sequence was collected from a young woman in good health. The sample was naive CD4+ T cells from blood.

The CDR3 protein is CASSPGVSHQETQYF. The CDR3 coding sequence is TGTGCCAGCAGTCCCGGGGTCTCGCACCAAGAGACCCAGTACTTC. The genes are TRBV27 and TRBJ2-5; possibly TRBD2 for D (5 bases). CDR3 length: 15 amino acids. Germline CDR1 is MNHEY and CDR2 is SMNVEV (reference sequence). Trimming left V 5 bases short and J 0 bases short, with 13 bases between.